Listed below are T cell receptor beta chains from one sample, sequenced in a study of blood T cell repertoires in COVID-19. Clones were read by immunoSEQ multiplex PCR, and TCRdb kept only the in-frame ones, dropping some. Of 200,000 or so clones listed, 79% were seen once; the top ten hold 15% to 20%. The material sequenced was peripheral blood. The receptors here all came from a man in his fifties or sixties with active or convalescent COVID-19. Both conserved end residues are part of each CDR3. The D gene is left open where the match is weak. Clone size, where shown, is once, few, many, or a class for clones that have expanded.

v_gene: TRBV7-8; abundance: NA; d_gene: TRBD1; j_gene: TRBJ1-2; CDR3nt: TGTGCCAGCAGCGTACAACAGGGGGCCTATGGCTACACCTTC; CDR3aa: CASSVQQGAYGYTF
v_gene: TRBV6-2/TRBV6-3; abundance: NA; d_gene: TRBD1; j_gene: TRBJ2-7; CDR3nt: TGTGCCAGCAGCGGACAGGACTCCTACGAGCAGTACTTC; CDR3aa: CASSGQDSYEQYF
v_gene: TRBV25-1; abundance: NA; d_gene: TRBD2; j_gene: TRBJ2-2; CDR3nt: TGTGCCAGCAGTGATGCGGGAGGGCCGGCCGGGGAGCTGTTTTTT; CDR3aa: CASSDAGGPAGELFF
v_gene: TRBV18; abundance: NA; d_gene: NA; j_gene: TRBJ2-1; CDR3nt: TGTGCCAGCTCACCATGGGGACAGTCGGGAGGGAATGAGCAGTTCTTC; CDR3aa: CASSPWGQSGGNEQFF
v_gene: TRBV6-2/TRBV6-3; abundance: NA; d_gene: NA; j_gene: TRBJ1-4; CDR3nt: TGTGCCAGCAGTTGGGACATGAGAGGAGAAAAACTGTTTTTT; CDR3aa: CASSWDMRGEKLFF
v_gene: TRBV27; abundance: once; d_gene: NA; j_gene: TRBJ1-2; CDR3nt: TGTGCCAGCAGTTTATGGGGGGGGGAGGCTGGCTACACCTTC; CDR3aa: CASSLWGGEAGYTF
v_gene: TRBV6-6; abundance: NA; d_gene: NA; j_gene: TRBJ1-1; CDR3nt: TGTGCCAGCAATCAGGGGAACACTGAAGCTTTCTTT; CDR3aa: CASNQGNTEAFF
v_gene: TRBV5-6; abundance: NA; d_gene: NA; j_gene: TRBJ1-2; CDR3nt: TGTGCCAGCACCTTGAGGACAGTCGGTGGCTACACCTTC; CDR3aa: CASTLRTVGGYTF
v_gene: TRBV19; abundance: NA; d_gene: NA; j_gene: TRBJ1-5; CDR3nt: TGTGCCAGTAAATCAGGGCCCTATAGCAATCAGCCCCAGCATTTT; CDR3aa: CASKSGPYSNQPQHF
v_gene: TRBV11-2; abundance: NA; d_gene: NA; j_gene: TRBJ1-1; CDR3nt: TGTGCCAGCAGCTTAGCAGGGGCAGAGAACACTGAAGCTTTCTTT; CDR3aa: CASSLAGAENTEAFF
v_gene: TRBV18; abundance: NA; d_gene: NA; j_gene: TRBJ2-1; CDR3nt: TGTGCCAGCTCACCTCCCAGGGGAGTTTACAATGAGCAGTTCTTC; CDR3aa: CASSPPRGVYNEQFF
v_gene: TRBV28; abundance: NA; d_gene: TRBD1; j_gene: TRBJ2-7; CDR3nt: TGTGCCAGCAGTCCGCCCATGGACAGGGCCTACGAGCAGTACTTC; CDR3aa: CASSPPMDRAYEQYF
v_gene: TRBV4-3; abundance: NA; d_gene: NA; j_gene: TRBJ2-5; CDR3nt: TGCGCCAGCAGCCAAGATGGTCAGACTGGCGGGACCCAGTACTTC; CDR3aa: CASSQDGQTGGTQYF
v_gene: TRBV4-1; abundance: once; d_gene: TRBD1; j_gene: TRBJ1-4; CDR3nt: TGCGCCAGCAGCCAATACCCGACAGGGGATGAAAAACTGTTTTTT; CDR3aa: CASSQYPTGDEKLFF
v_gene: TRBV7-8; abundance: few; d_gene: TRBD1; j_gene: TRBJ1-1; CDR3nt: TGTGCCAGCAGCTTAGATAGGGCAGGGGGAAAGAACACTGAAGCTTTCTTT; CDR3aa: CASSLDRAGGKNTEAFF
v_gene: TRBV7-3; abundance: NA; d_gene: NA; j_gene: TRBJ2-3; CDR3nt: TGTGCCAGCAGCCCCCTGGGCCTTAGCACAGATACGCAGTATTTT; CDR3aa: CASSPLGLSTDTQYF
v_gene: TRBV4-3; abundance: NA; d_gene: NA; j_gene: TRBJ1-6; CDR3nt: TGCGCCAGCAGCCAAGCTTTAAGGGACTATGGTAATTCACCCCTCCACTTT; CDR3aa: CASSQALRDYGNSPLHF
v_gene: TRBV6-6; abundance: NA; d_gene: TRBD1; j_gene: TRBJ2-5; CDR3nt: TGTGCCAGCAGTTACCCGACGGGACAGGGGCAAGAGACCCAGTACTTC; CDR3aa: CASSYPTGQGQETQYF
v_gene: TRBV5-1; abundance: NA; d_gene: NA; j_gene: TRBJ2-2; CDR3nt: TGCGCCAGCAGCTTGGGGACTTACGACACCGGGGAGCTGTTTTTT; CDR3aa: CASSLGTYDTGELFF
v_gene: TRBV7-9; abundance: NA; d_gene: TRBD2; j_gene: TRBJ2-1; CDR3nt: TGTGCCAGCAGCCTACTAGCGGGAGGACGTGAGCAGTTCTTC; CDR3aa: CASSLLAGGREQFF
v_gene: TRBV19; abundance: NA; d_gene: TRBD1; j_gene: TRBJ2-5; CDR3nt: TGTGCCAGTAGATCGGACAGGGGGGGTCAAGAGACCCAGTACTTC; CDR3aa: CASRSDRGGQETQYF
v_gene: TRBV18; abundance: many; d_gene: TRBD1; j_gene: TRBJ2-7; CDR3nt: TGTGCCAGCTCACCAAATGAGGGACAGTACGAGCAGTACTTC; CDR3aa: CASSPNEGQYEQYF
v_gene: TRBV5-1; abundance: NA; d_gene: NA; j_gene: TRBJ1-3; CDR3nt: TGCGCCAGCAGCGCACAGGCCTCTGGAAACACCATATATTTT; CDR3aa: CASSAQASGNTIYF
v_gene: TRBV5-4; abundance: NA; d_gene: TRBD1; j_gene: TRBJ1-1; CDR3nt: TGTGCCAGCAGCCGCTCGGGACAGGGACCTCTGAACACTGAAGCTTTCTTT; CDR3aa: CASSRSGQGPLNTEAFF
v_gene: TRBV7-9; abundance: NA; d_gene: NA; j_gene: TRBJ1-5; CDR3nt: TGTGCCAGCAGCTTAGGAGCTCCTAGCAATCAGCCCCAGCATTTT; CDR3aa: CASSLGAPSNQPQHF
v_gene: TRBV7-9; abundance: few; d_gene: NA; j_gene: TRBJ2-7; CDR3nt: TGTGCCAGCAGCTCTTCGGGGGAAGGGGCCGAGCAGTACTTC; CDR3aa: CASSSSGEGAEQYF
v_gene: TRBV27; abundance: NA; d_gene: TRBD2; j_gene: TRBJ2-1; CDR3nt: TGTGCCAGCAGTGGGACTAGCGAAGGTGAGCAGTTCTTC; CDR3aa: CASSGTSEGEQFF
v_gene: TRBV4-2; abundance: many; d_gene: TRBD2; j_gene: TRBJ2-3; CDR3nt: TGTGCCAGCAGGGACCTAGCGGGAGGCCTCACAGATACGCAGTATTTT; CDR3aa: CASRDLAGGLTDTQYF
v_gene: TRBV7-8; abundance: few; d_gene: TRBD1; j_gene: TRBJ1-2; CDR3nt: TGTGCCAGCAGCCTAATTGCAGGGGGCCCCGATGGCTACACCTTC; CDR3aa: CASSLIAGGPDGYTF
v_gene: TRBV24-1; abundance: NA; d_gene: TRBD1; j_gene: TRBJ2-1; CDR3nt: TGTGCCACCAGCCGGGACAGCAATGAGCAGTTCTTC; CDR3aa: CATSRDSNEQFF
v_gene: TRBV5-1; abundance: NA; d_gene: NA; j_gene: TRBJ2-3; CDR3nt: TGCGCCAGCAGCTTGGTCGGCGGGACTTACACAGATACGCAGTATTTT; CDR3aa: CASSLVGGTYTDTQYF
v_gene: TRBV28; abundance: NA; d_gene: NA; j_gene: TRBJ1-2; CDR3nt: TGTGCCAGCAGTGGGGACTCTAACTATGGCTACACCTTC; CDR3aa: CASSGDSNYGYTF
v_gene: TRBV5-4; abundance: NA; d_gene: NA; j_gene: TRBJ2-7; CDR3nt: TGTGCCAGCAGCTTTTTGCAGGGGTACGAGCAGTACTTC; CDR3aa: CASSFLQGYEQYF
v_gene: TRBV28; abundance: NA; d_gene: TRBD2; j_gene: TRBJ2-7; CDR3nt: TGTGCCAGCAGTTCAACCGGGACTATCTCCTACGAGCAGTACTTC; CDR3aa: CASSSTGTISYEQYF
v_gene: TRBV4-3; abundance: NA; d_gene: NA; j_gene: TRBJ1-1; CDR3nt: TGCGCCAGCAGCCAAGTGGCAGGGTACAGTACTGAAGCTTTCTTT; CDR3aa: CASSQVAGYSTEAFF
v_gene: TRBV20-1; abundance: NA; d_gene: NA; j_gene: TRBJ2-7; CDR3nt: TGCAGTGCTAGTTACATTATCTACGAGCAGTACTTC; CDR3aa: CSASYIIYEQYF
v_gene: TRBV11-2; abundance: NA; d_gene: NA; j_gene: TRBJ1-1; CDR3nt: TGTGCCAGCAGCGGCCGGAGGTTGGGAGCTTTCTTT; CDR3aa: CASSGRRLGAFF